A selection of T cell receptor beta chains follows, all from one sample in a study of radiotherapy plus CTLA-4 blockade in lung cancer. TCRdb keeps only in-frame clones here, not all; method: immunoSEQ multiplex PCR. The sample holds about 97,000 clones, under 85% seen once. The sample consisted of peripheral blood, taken from a patient treated with radiotherapy plus ipilimumab. The source of these receptors is a human donor with non-small cell lung cancer who had a partial response to radiotherapy plus ipilimumab. Some clones in this sample may be carry-over from other donors' samples. CDR3s include the opening cysteine and the closing phenylalanine or tryptophan. The order of the fields is J gene, D gene, clone size, V gene, CDR3 DNA, CDR3 protein. The D gene is left open where the match is weak. Only some rows state a clone size, as once, few, many or a class for expanded clones.

>TRBJ1-3|.|.|TRBV5-6
TGTGCCAGCAGTAGAGGCTCTGGAAACACCATATATTTT
CASSRGSGNTIYF
>TRBJ1-4|TRBD1|few|TRBV19
TGTGCCAGGGACAGGGGGTTTTTTAATGAAAAACTGTTTTTT
CARDRGFFNEKLFF
>TRBJ2-3|TRBD2|.|TRBV5-1
TGCGCCAGCAGCTTCAGCAGCGGGGGGGCCTCAGATACGCAGTATTTT
CASSFSSGGASDTQYF
>TRBJ2-7|.|.|TRBV11-3
TGTGCCAGCAGCGTAATGGGACACCGGACACGGGCCCCGCTTTTCGAGCAGTACTTC
CASSVMGHRTRAPLFEQYF
>TRBJ2-1|.|.|TRBV9
TGTGCCAGCAGCAGAGAGATGTGGGCTTATTACAATGAGCAGTTCTTC
CASSREMWAYYNEQFF
>TRBJ2-1|TRBD2|.|TRBV15
TGTGCCACCAGAGGGACTAGCGGGAGGTCGCATGAGCAGTTCTTC
CATRGTSGRSHEQFF
>TRBJ2-1|.|.|TRBV10-3
TGTGCCACCCAAAGGACTGACTCCTACAATGAGCAGTTCTTC
CATQRTDSYNEQFF
>TRBJ2-3|TRBD2|.|TRBV7-3
TGTGCCAGCAGCTTAACGGGACTAGCGGGAGGGGGGAGCACAGATACGCAGTATTTT
CASSLTGLAGGGSTDTQYF
>TRBJ2-2|.|.|TRBV6-6
TGTGCCAGCAGACTAGCGAACACCGGGGAGCTGTTTTTT
CASRLANTGELFF
>TRBJ1-1|.|few|TRBV6-5
TGTGCCAGCAGGCCCGGGACCCGGGGGAGCACTGAAGCTTTCTTT
CASRPGTRGSTEAFF
>TRBJ2-5|TRBD2|.|TRBV5-1
TGCGCCAGCAGCTTGAGCGGGGCCCAAGAGACCCAGTACTTC
CASSLSGAQETQYF
>TRBJ2-5|.|.|TRBV5-5
TGTGCCAGCAGCTTGGTGGGGAGCCAAGAGACCCAGTACTTC
CASSLVGSQETQYF
>TRBJ1-1|.|few|TRBV6-6
TGTGCCAGCAGTCTACAGAGCCTGAACACTGAAGCTTTCTTT
CASSLQSLNTEAFF
>TRBJ1-2|.|.|TRBV6-1
TGTGCCAGCAGTCGATCGACAGGAAACTATGGCTACACCTTC
CASSRSTGNYGYTF
>TRBJ2-1|TRBD2|.|TRBV6-5
TGTGCCAGCAGAAAGCGGGATCCCGCATACAATGAGCAGTTCTTC
CASRKRDPAYNEQFF
>TRBJ1-2|.|few|TRBV11-1
TGTGCCAGCAGCTTAGAGGCGGGCTATGGCTACACCTTC
CASSLEAGYGYTF
>TRBJ1-1|TRBD1|few|TRBV5-1
TGCGCCAGCAGCTTAGTCTTGACAGGGGGCACTGAAGCTTTCTTT
CASSLVLTGGTEAFF
>TRBJ2-3|TRBD2|.|TRBV19
TGTGCCAGTAGTAACAGGGCGGGGGGAGGACTAAGCACAGATACGCAGTATTTT
CASSNRAGGGLSTDTQYF
>TRBJ2-1|TRBD1|once|TRBV27
TGTGCCAGCAGTTTACCCTGGGACAGGCTTGAGCAGTTCTTC
CASSLPWDRLEQFF
>TRBJ1-1|.|.|TRBV7-8
TGTGCCAGCAGCTTCCGGGGGGGTAACACTGAAGCTTTCTTT
CASSFRGGNTEAFF
>TRBJ2-1|.|.|TRBV5-1
TGCGCCAGCAGCCACAGGGTCAATGAGCAGTTCTTC
CASSHRVNEQFF
>TRBJ2-3|TRBD2|.|TRBV6-1
TGTGCCAGCAGGAGACAGGAGCGGGGGACAGATACGCAGTATTTT
CASRRQERGTDTQYF
>TRBJ2-1|.|.|TRBV7-2
TGTGCCAGCAGCACCCCGGAGGAGAATGAGCAGTTCTTC
CASSTPEENEQFF
>TRBJ1-6|.|.|TRBV7-6
TGTGCCAGCACCCTAGGAGGATATAATTCACCCCTCCACTTT
CASTLGGYNSPLHF
>TRBJ2-7|TRBD2|few|TRBV5-5
TGTGCCAGCAGCTGGGGGTTAGCGGGAGTTTACGAGCAGTACTTC
CASSWGLAGVYEQYF
>TRBJ1-3|.|.|TRBV14
TGTGCCAGCAGCCAAGCGACAGCTGGAAACACCATATATTTT
CASSQATAGNTIYF
>TRBJ1-5|.|once|TRBV6-1
TGTGCCAGCAGTGAATTGGGATGGAGGAGGAATCAGCCCCAGCATTTT
CASSELGWRRNQPQHF
>TRBJ1-2|TRBD1|few|TRBV6-6
TGTGCCAGCACGGACAGGGGATCGAGTGGCTACACCTTC
CASTDRGSSGYTF
>TRBJ1-2|TRBD1|.|TRBV18
TGTGCCAGCTCACCCGGTGTCCCGGGACAGGGTGTACCAGCTGGCTACACCTTC
CASSPGVPGQGVPAGYTF
>TRBJ2-3|TRBD2|.|TRBV6-1
TGTGCCAGCAGTGAAGAGCTAGCGGGTAGTCCCACAGATACGCAGTATTTT
CASSEELAGSPTDTQYF
>TRBJ2-5|TRBD1|.|TRBV7-9
TGTGCCAGCAGCTTATTTTTGGGGACAGTACAAGAGACCCAGTACTTC
CASSLFLGTVQETQYF
>TRBJ2-3|.|.|TRBV6-1
TGTGCCAGCAGTGCCAGTGACAGCCTAGATACGCAGTATTTT
CASSASDSLDTQYF
>TRBJ2-1|TRBD2|.|TRBV13
TGTGCCAGCAGCCCTCTCTATACTGGGACTAGCGGGGGGTCCTACAATGAGCAGTTCTTC
CASSPLYTGTSGGSYNEQFF
>TRBJ1-5|.|.|TRBV6-4
TGTGCCAGCAGTGCGTCGGGCAATCAGCCCCAGCATTTT
CASSASGNQPQHF
>TRBJ2-5|.|.|TRBV5-6
TGTGCCAGCAGCCCCGCGGGACTTCAAACGTACCAAGAGACCCAGTACTTC
CASSPAGLQTYQETQYF
>TRBJ1-6|.|.|TRBV7-2
TGTGCCAGCAGCTTGGTGACGGGAACAGACTATAATTCACCCCTCCACTTT
CASSLVTGTDYNSPLHF
>TRBJ1-5|.|.|TRBV4-2
TGTGCCAGCAGCCAAGATCCAGGGTATCAGCCCCAGCATTTT
CASSQDPGYQPQHF
>TRBJ2-6|.|.|TRBV6-6
TGTGCCAGCAATCCGAGGAACTCTGGGGCCAACGTCCTGACTTTC
CASNPRNSGANVLTF
>TRBJ1-1|.|few|TRBV19
TGTGCCAGCTCAACCCCGAGGGGAGGCACTGAAGCTTTCTTT
CASSTPRGGTEAFF
>TRBJ2-3|TRBD1|.|TRBV7-9
TGTGCCAGCAGCTCGGGGACAGATGCTAGCACAGATACGCAGTATTTT
CASSSGTDASTDTQYF
>TRBJ1-5|.|.|TRBV28
TGTGCCAGCAGTTGGGGGCGAACCAGCAATCAGCCCCAGCATTTT
CASSWGRTSNQPQHF
>TRBJ2-6|.|.|TRBV7-2
TGTGCCTCGATAGACTCCTCTGGGGCCAACGTCCTGACTTTC
CASIDSSGANVLTF
>TRBJ2-3|.|.|TRBV7-7
TGTGCCAGCAGCTTCGGGGGAGCCTCGTCGGATACGCAGTATTTT
CASSFGGASSDTQYF